Listed here are 4 T cell receptor beta chains from one sample, sequenced in a study of blood T cell repertoires in COVID-19. The protocol was immunoSEQ multiplex PCR, while the TCRdb copy is restricted to in-frame clones and leaves out a portion. The sample shows 250,000 to 350,000 clones, roughly nine tenths of them seen only once. The sequencing input was peripheral blood. The receptors were gathered from a woman between 50 and 59 years old who had recovered from COVID-19.

This chain uses TRBV2 with TRBJ2-3; perhaps TRBD1 as D (6 bases). The CDR3 is made up of 14 amino acids. Germline V CDR1 and CDR2: SNHLY, FYNNEI. V lost 9 bases and J lost 3, with 16 bases in between. The CDR3 nucleotides read TGTGCCAGGAGACAGGTCCCGGCAACAGATACGCAGTATTTT. It specifies CARRQVPATDTQYF.

Comments on this clone: Compared with germline, one end of the junction differs, possibly owing to a read error. V is TRBV28 and J is TRBJ2-7; possibly TRBD1 for D (7 bases). Germline V gives CDR1 MDHEN, CDR2 SYDVKM. The CDR3 runs to 13 residues. In DNA, the CDR3 is TGTGCCAGCATCGGAGGGGGGACAGCCCTTACCGACTTC. Protein product: CASIGGGTALTDF.

This clone showed up just once. The chain is built from TRBV7-2 and TRBJ2-3; TRBD2 matches 11 bases. The germline V gene encodes CDR1 SGHTA and CDR2 FQGNSA. J gave up 2 bases and V 2 bases, and 3 bases lay outside the gene matches. The CDR3 consists of 16 residues. In DNA form, the CDR3 reads TGTGCCAGCAGCTTATTAGCGGGAGGGCCCACAGATACGCAGTATTTT. Protein: CASSLLAGGPTDTQYF. The variable domain in full, completed from reference TRBV7-2 and TRBJ2-3, reads GAGVSQSPSNKVTEKGKDVELRCDPISGHTALYWYRQSLGQGLEFLIYFQGNSAPDKSGLPSDRFSAERTGGSVSTLTIQRTQQEDSAVYLCASSLLAGGPTDTQYFGPGTRLTVL.

This clone was detected only once. The chain is built from TRBV4-3 and TRBJ1-2, with 10 bases matching TRBD1. Germline trimming cut 5 bases from V and 4 bases from J; bases unmatched to any gene: 7. The CDR3 runs 15 residues. The V gene's germline CDR1 is LGHNA and CDR2 YSLEER. The CDR3 nucleotides are TGCGCCAGCAGCACCCGACAGGGGGCCGGCTATGGCTACACCTTC. Encoded protein: CASSTRQGAGYGYTF.